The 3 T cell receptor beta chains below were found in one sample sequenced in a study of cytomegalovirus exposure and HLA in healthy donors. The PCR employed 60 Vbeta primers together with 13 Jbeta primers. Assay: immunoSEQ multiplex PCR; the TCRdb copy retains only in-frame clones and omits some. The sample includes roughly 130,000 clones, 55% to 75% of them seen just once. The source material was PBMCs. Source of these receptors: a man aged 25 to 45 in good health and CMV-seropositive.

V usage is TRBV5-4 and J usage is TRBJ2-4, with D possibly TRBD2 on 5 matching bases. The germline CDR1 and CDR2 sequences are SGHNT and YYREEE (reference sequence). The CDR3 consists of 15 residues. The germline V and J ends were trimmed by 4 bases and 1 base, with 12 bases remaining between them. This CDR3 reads CASSSKTGAKNIQYF. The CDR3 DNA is TGTGCCAGCAGCAGTAAGACGGGGGCCAAAAACATTCAGTACTTC.

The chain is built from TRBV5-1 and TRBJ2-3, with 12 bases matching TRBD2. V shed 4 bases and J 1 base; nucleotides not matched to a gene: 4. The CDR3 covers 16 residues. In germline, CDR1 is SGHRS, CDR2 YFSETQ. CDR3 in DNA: TGCGCCAGCAGCCCCGGGACTAGCGGGCGCACAGATACGCAGTATTTT. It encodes CASSPGTSGRTDTQYF.

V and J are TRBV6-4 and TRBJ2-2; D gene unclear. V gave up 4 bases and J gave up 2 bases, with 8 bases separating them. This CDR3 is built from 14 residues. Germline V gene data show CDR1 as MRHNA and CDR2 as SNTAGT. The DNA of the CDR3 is TGTGCCAGCAGTGCCCCCCAAAACACCGGGGAGCTGTTTTTT. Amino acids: CASSAPQNTGELFF.